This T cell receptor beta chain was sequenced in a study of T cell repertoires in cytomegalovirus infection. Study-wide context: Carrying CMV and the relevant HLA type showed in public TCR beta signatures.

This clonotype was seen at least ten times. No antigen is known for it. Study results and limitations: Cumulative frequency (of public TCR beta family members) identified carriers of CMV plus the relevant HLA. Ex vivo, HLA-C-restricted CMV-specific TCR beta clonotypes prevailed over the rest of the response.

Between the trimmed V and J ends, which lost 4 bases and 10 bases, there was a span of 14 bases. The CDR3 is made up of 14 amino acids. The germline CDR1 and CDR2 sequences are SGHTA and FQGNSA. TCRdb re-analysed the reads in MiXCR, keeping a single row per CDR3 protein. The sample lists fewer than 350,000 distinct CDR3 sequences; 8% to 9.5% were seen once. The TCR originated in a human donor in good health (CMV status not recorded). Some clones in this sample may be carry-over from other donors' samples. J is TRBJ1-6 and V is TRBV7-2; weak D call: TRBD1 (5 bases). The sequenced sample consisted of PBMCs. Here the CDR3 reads CASSSGLEGSPLHF. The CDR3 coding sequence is TGTGCCAGCAGCTCCGGGCTAGAGGGGTCACCCCTCCACTTT.